The 22 T cell receptor beta chains reported below all come from one sample, sequenced in a study of T-cell reconstitution after alpha-beta-depleted transplantation in children. Library preparation (for TCRbeta) was performed with unique molecular identifiers. TCRdb recomputed calls from the PCR reads with MiXCR, one row per CDR3 protein. In the table there are about a million distinct CDR3 sequences, about 30% of which are singletons. Material: PBMCs, mostly from graft donor cells, obtained 360 days after TCRalphabeta/CD19-depleted stem cell transplant. The receptors stem from a boy in the first two years of life who had a stem cell transplant for SCID, so the T cells may come from the graft donor.

CDR3 DNA sequence: TGCGCCAGCAGCCGTGGGACTAGCGGGGGCCCCCCAAAAGAGACCCAGTACTTC. The encoded protein is CASSRGTSGGPPKETQYF. This chain uses TRBV5-1 with TRBJ2-5; 14 nucleotides align to TRBD2. The CDR3 sequence is 18 residues long. J was trimmed by 3 bases and V by 4 bases; bases with no gene match: 11. From germline, CDR1 is SGHRS and CDR2 YFSETQ.

This clonotype was seen only once. This rearrangement joins TRBV5-1 to TRBJ2-1, with a weak D call TRBD1 (6 bases). The V and J ends lost 4 bases and 5 bases respectively, with 13 bases between them. The CDR3 extends over 14 amino acids. The germline gives CDR1 SGHRS, CDR2 YFSETQ. The CDR3 protein is CASSAWDTNNEQFF. As DNA, the CDR3 is TGCGCCAGCAGCGCCTGGGACACCAACAATGAGCAGTTCTTC.

This clonotype has just a few counts. V usage is TRBV10-3 and J usage is TRBJ2-7; D is unclear. CDR3 length equals 13 residues. V was cut by 0 bases and J by 0 bases, with 3 bases left in between. CDR1 and CDR2 from the germline V gene are ENHRY and SYGVKD. This CDR3 is CAISESASYEQYF. The CDR3 DNA follows: TGTGCCATCAGTGAGTCTGCCTCCTACGAGCAGTACTTC.

The chain carries TRBV15 and TRBJ2-3, with 7 bases that match TRBD1. With V trimmed by 4 bases and J by 5 bases, 9 bases remained unmatched. CDR3 length equals 15 residues. Germline assignment: CDR1 LNHNV and CDR2 YYDKDF (reference sequence). The CDR3 DNA sequence: TGTGCCACCAGCACTCCCCTCGGGACAGAAGATACGCAGTATTTT. Translated, it gives CATSTPLGTEDTQYF.

This clonotype was observed once. V and J are TRBV12-3 or TRBV12-4 and TRBJ2-3, with 9 bases that match TRBD2. The junction had 7 bases not matched to a gene; V was cut back by 2 bases and J by 4 bases. The CDR3 is made up of 16 amino acids. CDR3 protein: CASSLMPSGAPDTQYF. CDR3 coding DNA: TGTGCCAGCAGTTTAATGCCTAGCGGGGCTCCAGATACGCAGTATTTT.

In this sample, this clonotype turned up a few times. The chain couples TRBV7-9 to TRBJ2-1, with TRBD2 matching 12 bases. After removal of 1 base from V and 4 bases from J, the junction contained 5 bases not matched to a gene. CDR3 length: 17 residues. Germline V gene sequence: CDR1 SEHNR, CDR2 FQNEAQ (reference sequence). CDR3: CASSLGGLAGRYNEQFF. DNA for the CDR3: TGTGCCAGCAGCTTAGGTGGACTAGCGGGGCGATACAATGAGCAGTTCTTC.

This clonotype was found a few times. The chain employs TRBV29-1 and TRBJ2-5; 8 nucleotides agree with TRBD1. V was clipped by 6 bases and J by 0 bases; unmatched bases: 21. There are 19 residues in the CDR3. Germline CDR1 reads SQVTM; CDR2 reads ANQGSEA. The CDR3 region is CSVVITGGGGTLYQETQYF. The DNA for the CDR3 is TGCAGCGTCGTTATAACAGGGGGTGGGGGAACCCTGTACCAAGAGACCCAGTACTTC.

The V and J genes are TRBV20-1 and TRBJ1-1; unclear D gene. Per the germline V gene, CDR1 is DFQATT and CDR2 is SNEGSKA (reference sequence). The CDR3 loop spans 15 amino acids. V was clipped by 0 bases and J by 7 bases, with 18 bases between them. CDR3 sequence reads: CSARDPWRQVGEAFF. DNA of the CDR3: TGCAGTGCTAGAGATCCGTGGCGGCAGGTTGGTGAAGCTTTCTTT.

There are a few counts of this clonotype. The chain links TRBV6-1 to TRBJ1-5; D gene unclear. V shed 7 bases and J shed 3 bases, with 13 bases lying between them. The CDR3 totals 14 residues. The germline CDR1 and CDR2 sequences are MNHNS and SASEGT. The DNA of the CDR3 is TGTGCCAGCACGGGGAGTTCCTACAATCAGCCCCAGCATTTT. Translation gives CASTGSSYNQPQHF.

The genes are TRBV7-3 and TRBJ2-1; 9 positions match TRBD2. Trimming cost V 0 bases and J 8 bases; bases outside gene matches: 17. CDR3 size: 19 residues. Germline V CDR1 and CDR2: SGHTA, FQGTGA. CDR3 DNA sequence: TGTGCCAGCAGCTTAACTCCCCTAACTAGCGGGCCCAAGGAGGATGAGCAGTTCTTC. This codes for CASSLTPLTSGPKEDEQFF. Looking up the rest from reference TRBV7-3 and TRBJ2-1 gives the full variable domain: GAGVSQTPSNKVTEKGKYVELRCDPISGHTALYWYRQSLGQGPEFLIYFQGTGAADDSGLPNDRFFAVRPEGSVSTLKIQRTERGDSAVYLCASSLTPLTSGPKEDEQFFGPGTRLTVL.

V and J are TRBV7-2 and TRBJ2-2; TRBD1 agrees at 7 bases. The CDR3 covers 18 residues. CDR1 is SGHTA and CDR2 is FQGNSA in the germline V gene. V trimming: 1 base; J trimming: 0 bases; junction bases outside the gene matches: 8. The CDR3: CASSLGFRGQSNTGELFF. As DNA, the CDR3 is TGTGCCAGCAGCTTAGGCTTCCGGGGACAGTCGAACACCGGGGAGCTGTTTTTT.

V gene TRBV28 combines with J gene TRBJ1-5, with D possibly being TRBD1 (6 bases). Trimming stripped 5 bases from V and 0 bases from J, with 20 bases between. Germline values: CDR1 MDHEN, CDR2 SYDVKM. This CDR3 is 18 amino acids long. CDR3 sequence: CASSPQGQGPLSNQPQHF. CDR3 DNA: TGTGCCAGCAGTCCCCAGGGGCAGGGTCCCCTTAGCAATCAGCCCCAGCATTTT.

The gene calls are TRBV25-1 and TRBJ2-7; D is uncertain. Trimming removed 1 base from V and 6 bases from J, with 19 bases in between. The CDR3 covers 16 residues. The V gene's germline CDR1 is MGHDK and CDR2 SYGVNS. The CDR3 loop is CASSESWTSRLPEQYF. The DNA for the CDR3 is TGTGCCAGCAGTGAATCATGGACGAGTAGGCTTCCCGAGCAGTACTTC.

This clonotype was detected a few times. The chain employs TRBV12-3 or TRBV12-4 and TRBJ2-1, with D maybe TRBD2 (6 bases). The V and J ends lost 3 bases and 9 bases respectively, with 18 bases between them. There are 15 residues in the CDR3. Here the CDR3 DNA reads TGTGCCAGCAGTTTCCGACTAGTAGCGAGTGGTGAGCAGTTCTTC. Amino acid sequence: CASSFRLVASGEQFF.

This clonotype was seen a handful of times. The CDR3 protein is CASTHGGLVVDEQFF. CDR3 DNA: TGCGCCAGCACCCATGGGGGACTAGTAGTTGATGAGCAGTTCTTC. The J gene is TRBJ2-1, the V gene TRBV5-1, with 8 bases lining up with TRBD2. The germline CDR1 and CDR2 sequences are SGHRS and YFSETQ. Trimming removed 6 bases from V and 8 bases from J; junction bases left unmatched: 13. The CDR3 contains 15 residues.

This clonotype was observed a handful of times. J is TRBJ1-5 and V is TRBV3-1; maybe TRBD1 (5 bases). The CDR3 is made up of 12 amino acids. Germline CDR1 LGHDT, CDR2 YNNKEL (reference sequence). V was clipped by 2 bases and J by 11 bases, with 10 bases between them. CDR3 bases: TGTGCCAGCAGCCAACAGGGTATCGCCCAGCATTTT. This codes for CASSQQGIAQHF.

This clonotype was recorded a few times. V is TRBV6-1 and J is TRBJ2-7, with D perhaps matching TRBD2 (5 bases). CDR1 and CDR2 (germline): MNHNS, SASEGT. CDR3 length: 14 amino acids. The germline V and J ends were trimmed by 5 bases and 7 bases, with 18 bases remaining between them. In DNA form, the CDR3 reads TGTGCCAGCAGTCCCGAGGGTCTCTTGCGGGAGCAGTACTTC. Translated: CASSPEGLLREQYF.

This clonotype has only a few counts. This chain links TRBV27 with TRBJ2-1, with D possibly being TRBD2 (6 bases). In germline, CDR1 is MNHEY, CDR2 SMNVEV (reference sequence). The length of the CDR3 is 19 residues. V gave up 5 bases and J gave up 4 bases, with 27 bases separating them. CDR3 residues: CASSHRPQAGSGPYNEQFF. CDR3 bases: TGTGCCAGCAGTCATAGGCCGCAGGCGGGTAGCGGACCATACAATGAGCAGTTCTTC.

The rearrangement joins TRBV2 to TRBJ1-5; tentative D call: TRBD1 (5 bases). The germline V and J ends were trimmed by 8 bases and 7 bases, with 12 bases remaining between them. Looked up from germline, CDR1 is SNHLY and CDR2 is FYNNEI. The CDR3 length is 12 residues. This CDR3 is CASDPGWQPQHF. The CDR3, as DNA: TGTGCCAGCGACCCAGGGTGGCAGCCCCAGCATTTT.

V gene TRBV7-9 combines with J gene TRBJ1-1; the D is unclear. The CDR3 is 15 residues long. CDR1 SEHNR and CDR2 FQNEAQ come from the germline V gene (reference sequence). V gave up 5 bases and J gave up 3 bases, with 16 bases separating them. CDR3 protein: CASSRRTDGYTEAFF. Here the CDR3 DNA reads TGTGCCAGCAGCCGGAGGACTGATGGGTACACTGAAGCTTTCTTT. Using reference TRBV7-9 and TRBJ1-1 for the parts outside the CDR3, the full variable domain is DTGVSQNPRHKITKRGQNVTFRCDPISEHNRLYWYRQTLGQGPEFLTYFQNEAQLEKSRLLSDRFSAERPKGSFSTLEIQRTEQGDSAMYLCASSRRTDGYTEAFFGQGTRLTVV.

This clonotype was counted a few times. The genes are TRBV7-7 and TRBJ2-2; D might be TRBD1 or TRBD2, each matching 6 bases. V was shortened by 5 bases and J by 5 bases, with 12 bases between the two germline ends. The germline V gene encodes CDR1 SSHAT and CDR2 FNYEAQ (reference sequence). The CDR3 consists of 14 residues. The CDR3 protein is CASSPSGATGELFF. In nucleotides, the CDR3 is TGTGCCAGCAGCCCTTCGGGGGCGACCGGGGAGCTGTTTTTT.

This chain joins TRBV20-1 and TRBJ1-1, with no clear D. The CDR3 runs 13 residues. Germline V gene data show CDR1 as DFQATT and CDR2 as SNEGSKA (reference sequence). The germline V and J ends were trimmed by 2 bases and 2 bases, with 9 bases remaining between them. The CDR3 region is CSARNSDNTEAFF. CDR3 sequence (DNA): TGCAGTGCTAGAAATAGTGATAACACTGAAGCTTTCTTT.